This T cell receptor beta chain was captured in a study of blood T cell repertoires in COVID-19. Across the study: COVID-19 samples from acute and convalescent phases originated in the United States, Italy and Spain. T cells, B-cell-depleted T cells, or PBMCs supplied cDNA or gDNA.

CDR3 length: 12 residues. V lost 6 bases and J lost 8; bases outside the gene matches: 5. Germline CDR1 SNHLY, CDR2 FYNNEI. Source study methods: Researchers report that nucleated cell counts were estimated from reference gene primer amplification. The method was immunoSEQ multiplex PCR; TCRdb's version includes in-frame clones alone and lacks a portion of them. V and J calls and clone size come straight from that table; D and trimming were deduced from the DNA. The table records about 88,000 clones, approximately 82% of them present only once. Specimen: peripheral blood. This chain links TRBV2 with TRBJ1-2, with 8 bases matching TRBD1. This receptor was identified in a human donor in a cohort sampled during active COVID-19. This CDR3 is CASRTGGQGYTF. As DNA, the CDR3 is TGTGCCAGCAGAACAGGGGGACAGGGCTACACCTTC.